This passage covers 18 T cell receptor beta chains from one sample sequenced in a study of cytomegalovirus exposure and HLA in healthy donors. 13 Jbeta primers and 60 Vbeta primers were used for the PCR. Using immunoSEQ multiplex PCR, the repertoire was profiled, and TCRdb retains in-frame clones only, with some absent. Here the sample spans some 120,000 clones, around 81% being singletons. Sequenced material: PBMCs. These TCRs come from a woman aged 25-40 years in good health and CMV-seronegative.

This clone was seen just once. The CDR3 here is CASSQLAGGYNEQFF. CDR3 in DNA: TGTGCCAGCAGCCAACTAGCGGGGGGATACAATGAGCAGTTCTTC. The rearrangement joins TRBV14 to TRBJ2-1; TRBD2 matches 11 bases. V was clipped by 2 bases and J by 4 bases; unmatched bases: 1. The germline gives CDR1 SGHDN, CDR2 FVKESK. The CDR3 has 15 residues.

This rearrangement joins TRBV12-5 to TRBJ2-7; 7 nucleotides agree with TRBD1. The CDR3 is 14 residues long. CDR1 is LGHNT and CDR2 is FRNRAP in the germline V gene. V gave up 4 bases and J gave up 4 bases; unmatched junction bases: 7. The CDR3 bases are TGTGCTAGTGGTTCATACCGGGACAGATACGAGCAGTACTTC. It translates to CASGSYRDRYEQYF.

The CDR3 sequence: CASSWGGGTEAFF. CDR3 in DNA: TGTGCCAGCAGCTGGGGAGGGGGCACTGAAGCTTTCTTT. The chain combines TRBV19 with TRBJ1-1; TRBD1 is a possible D gene (6 bases). The length of the CDR3 is 13 residues. Between the trimmed V and J ends, which lost 9 bases and 4 bases, there was a span of 15 bases. The germline gives CDR1 LNHDA, CDR2 SQIVND (reference sequence).

This clone has just one count. This chain uses TRBV6-1 with TRBJ2-3, with 11 bases fitting TRBD1. CDR3 length equals 15 residues. The V segment lost 8 bases and the J segment 6 bases; nucleotides outside the gene matches: 10. CDR1 MNHNS and CDR2 SASEGT come from the germline V gene. CDR3 residues: CASRFRTGGMDTQYF. As DNA, the CDR3 is TGTGCCAGCCGCTTCCGGACAGGGGGCATGGATACGCAGTATTTT.

The gene calls are TRBV27 and TRBJ2-5; TRBD2 matches 8 bases. The J call may be in error: the DNA end matches TRBJ2-7 better. The CDR3 consists of 17 residues. CDR1 is MNHEY, CDR2 SMNVEV, per germline (reference sequence). This CDR3 reads CASSLRGGRGALYEQYF. CDR3 DNA: TGTGCCAGCAGTTTACGGGGGGGACGGGGGGCCCTCTACGAGCAGTACTTC.

V usage is TRBV5-1 and J usage is TRBJ2-7; TRBD2 agrees at 7 bases. This CDR3 comprises 15 residues. The V gene's germline CDR1 is SGHRS and CDR2 YFSETQ. The V segment lost 4 bases and the J segment 3 bases; nucleotides outside the gene matches: 10. The CDR3 nucleotides read TGCGCCAGCAGCCGAGATGGGGCGGGGGACTACGAGCAGTACTTC. Its protein product is CASSRDGAGDYEQYF.

A remark on this clone: The junction shows a germline mismatch at one end, possibly a read error. V gene TRBV7-3 combines with J gene TRBJ2-3; 9 bases are a match to TRBD2. The V gene's germline CDR1 is SGHTA and CDR2 FQGTGA. The CDR3 covers 15 residues. In DNA form, the CDR3 reads TGTGTCAGCAGCGCTAGCGGGATAGGAACAGATACGCAGTATTTT. Its protein is CVSSASGIGTDTQYF.

V and J are TRBV30 and TRBJ1-5; D possibly corresponds to TRBD1 (6 bases). The CDR3 is made up of 14 amino acids. Germline V gene data show CDR1 as GTSNPN and CDR2 as SVGIG (reference sequence). V gave up 1 base and J gave up 3 bases, with 10 bases separating them. The CDR3: CAWSGDTTNQPQHF. DNA for the CDR3: TGTGCCTGGAGTGGGGACACCACCAATCAGCCCCAGCATTTT.

This chain joins TRBV27 and TRBJ1-1; possible D gene TRBD1, 6 bases. Trimming removed 4 bases from V and 1 base from J, with 10 bases in between. Germline V gene sequence: CDR1 MNHEY, CDR2 SMNVEV (reference sequence). This CDR3 region has 14 residues. The CDR3 is CASSYGTPNTEAFF. CDR3 in DNA: TGTGCCAGCAGTTACGGGACACCGAACACTGAAGCTTTCTTT.

V usage is TRBV5-6 and J usage is TRBJ2-6, with 9 positions matching TRBD1. The CDR3 length is 18 residues. Germline trimming cut 0 bases from V and 2 bases from J; bases unmatched to any gene: 6. Germline V gene data show CDR1 as SGHDT and CDR2 as YYEEEE. The CDR3 spells CASSLGRTGVTGANVLTF. DNA of the CDR3: TGTGCCAGCAGCTTGGGCCGGACAGGGGTTACTGGGGCCAACGTCCTGACTTTC.

The genes are TRBV11-1 and TRBJ2-7, with a possible D match to TRBD2 (6 bases). Trimming took off 1 base at V and 4 bases at J, with 23 bases between the two ends. Germline CDR1 reads SGHAT; CDR2 reads FQDESV (reference sequence). This CDR3 comprises 18 residues. CDR3 nucleotides: TGTGCCAGCAGCTTAGGTCGGCGGGGCGAGGGCCGGGGTTACGAGCAGTACTTC. It is translated as CASSLGRRGEGRGYEQYF.

The V call is TRBV2, the J call TRBJ2-1; 7 bases map to TRBD2. V lost 4 bases to trimming and J lost 5 bases; unmatched junction nucleotides: 8. Germline CDR1 is SNHLY and CDR2 is FYNNEI. The CDR3 is 15 residues long. The CDR3 DNA follows: TGTGCCAGCAGTGTGACCGGGACTAACCACAATGAGCAGTTCTTC. It translates to CASSVTGTNHNEQFF.

The rearrangement links TRBV13 to TRBJ1-5; the D is unclear. In germline, CDR1 is PRHDT, CDR2 FYEKMQ (reference sequence). The CDR3 contains 16 residues. Trimming took off 4 bases at V and 1 base at J, with 14 bases between the two ends. CDR3 DNA sequence: TGTGCCAGCAGCTCCTACAGAGAGGGCAGCAATCAGCCCCAGCATTTT. Its translation is CASSSYREGSNQPQHF.

The chain couples TRBV11-2 to TRBJ1-2, with 11 bases aligning to TRBD1. V lost 2 bases, J lost 5 bases, and 7 bases stayed unmatched. This CDR3 spans 16 amino acids. Germline V gene lookup returns CDR1 SGHAT and CDR2 FQNNGV. The CDR3 reads CASSLISGTGGYGYTF. DNA for the CDR3: TGTGCCAGCAGCTTAATATCCGGGACAGGGGGGTATGGCTACACCTTC. Variable domain in full (rest from reference TRBV11-2 and TRBJ1-2): EAGVAQSPRYKIIEKRQSVAFWCNPISGHATLYWYQQILGQGPKLLIQFQNNGVVDDSQLPKDRFSAERLKGVDSTLKIQPAKLEDSAVYLCASSLISGTGGYGYTFGSGTRLTVV.

The chain uses TRBV6-1 and TRBJ2-1; TRBD1 might be the D (6 bases). The CDR3 runs to 14 residues. V was cut by 4 bases and J by 2 bases, with 9 bases left in between. Germline CDR1 MNHNS, CDR2 SASEGT. CDR3 sequence (DNA): TGTGCCAGCAGTGCAACAGGGACCTACAATGAGCAGTTCTTC. Translating gives CASSATGTYNEQFF.

The chain uses TRBV14 and TRBJ2-1, with TRBD1 identical over 11 bases. The CDR3 is made up of 15 amino acids. Unmatched junction bases numbered 8, after V lost 5 bases and J lost 8 bases. The V gene's germline CDR1 is SGHDN and CDR2 FVKESK. The CDR3 spells CASSYRDRGIDEQFF. CDR3 in DNA: TGTGCCAGCAGCTATAGGGACAGGGGGATCGATGAGCAGTTCTTC.

J is TRBJ1-3 and V is TRBV7-9; D is possibly TRBD2 (6 bases). The J call is doubtful: the DNA matches TRBJ2-2 better. This CDR3 comprises 15 residues. Germline V gene sequence: CDR1 SEHNR, CDR2 FQNEAQ (reference sequence). CDR3 DNA: TGTGCCAGCAGTAGAGGGAGGATTTACACCGGGGAGCTGTTTTTT. Amino acid sequence: CASSRGRIYTGELFF.

The genes are TRBV6-6 and TRBJ1-1; tentatively, D is TRBD1 (5 bases). This CDR3 is built from 14 residues. The germline V gene encodes CDR1 MNHNY and CDR2 SVGAGI (reference sequence). The V end was cut by 0 bases, the J end by 5 bases, with 10 bases between. In nucleotides, the CDR3 is TGTGCCAGCAGTTACTCTAAGGACAAAACTGAAGCTTTCTTT. Protein sequence: CASSYSKDKTEAFF.